These 32 T cell receptor beta chains originate from one sample sequenced in a study of T cell responses to AZD1222 COVID-19 vaccine. The assay was immunoSEQ multiplex PCR, and TCRdb's table has in-frame clones only and misses some. The table lists 150,000 to 200,000 clones, around 88% of them singletons, with 7.7% in the top ten. Material: peripheral blood, obtained on day 0 of AZD1222 vaccination. Receptors were obtained from an adult in good health.

The chain employs TRBV28 and TRBJ1-4; 10 bases fit TRBD1. V was pared by 8 bases and J by 5 bases, with 14 bases of the junction left unmatched. The CDR3 runs 17 residues. Germline V lookup: CDR1 MDHEN, CDR2 SYDVKM. CDR3 coding DNA: TGTGCCAGCCATTTCCCCGGGACAGGGGCCGAAAATGAAAAACTGTTTTTT. Its protein product is CASHFPGTGAENEKLFF.

The chain couples TRBV12-3 or TRBV12-4 to TRBJ2-1, with D perhaps TRBD1 (6 bases). Trimming removed 7 bases from V and 8 bases from J, with 15 bases in between. This CDR3 comprises 13 residues. CDR3 sequence: CASIKQGVYEQFF. CDR3 nucleotides: TGTGCCAGCATAAAACAGGGTGTCTATGAGCAGTTCTTC.

This chain joins TRBV6-5 and TRBJ2-3; D not certain. V lost 0 bases, J lost 5 bases, and 0 bases lay in between. The V gene's germline CDR1 is MNHEY and CDR2 SVGAGI. This CDR3 has 11 amino acids. The CDR3 region is CASSYSDTQYF. The CDR3 bases are TGTGCCAGCAGTTACTCAGATACGCAGTATTTT.

The chain employs TRBV11-2 and TRBJ2-3; no definite D call. Trimming pared 5 bases from V and 4 bases from J, leaving 7 bases between. The CDR3 has 12 residues. Germline CDR1 and CDR2: SGHAT and FQNNGV. CDR3 bases: TGTGCCAGCAGCCTAACCTCAGATACGCAGTATTTT. Translation: CASSLTSDTQYF.

V gene TRBV7-2 combines with J gene TRBJ1-1, with no clear D. The CDR3 sequence is 13 residues long. Germline V gives CDR1 SGHTA, CDR2 FQGNSA. V was trimmed by 2 bases and J by 8 bases, leaving 12 bases between them. CDR3 bases: TGTGCCAGCAGCTTACATATGGCAGGAGAAGCTTTCTTT. Amino acid sequence: CASSLHMAGEAFF.

The V and J genes are TRBV7-3 and TRBJ1-1; 10 positions match TRBD1. Germline trimming cut 5 bases from V and 10 bases from J; bases unmatched to any gene: 7. The CDR3 is 13 residues long. From germline, CDR1 is SGHTA and CDR2 FQGTGA. Here the CDR3 reads CASSLPGQGSAFF. The CDR3 DNA reads as TGTGCCAGCAGCCTCCCGGGACAGGGGTCAGCTTTCTTT.

This clone was picked up one time. The gene calls are TRBV4-3 and TRBJ1-4; 10 bases agree with TRBD1. The CDR3 covers 16 residues. Germline CDR1 is LGHNA and CDR2 is YSLEER. Losses at the gene ends were 2 bases for V and 6 bases for J; bases not matched to a gene: 6. This chain's CDR3 is CASSQLGQGFYEKLFF. The CDR3 DNA sequence: TGCGCCAGCAGCCAATTGGGACAGGGGTTTTATGAAAAACTGTTTTTT.

The rearrangement links TRBV18 to TRBJ1-3; tentatively, D is TRBD1 (6 bases). The germline V gene has CDR1 KGHSH and CDR2 LQKENI. The CDR3 loop spans 14 amino acids. Trimming removed 4 bases from V and 1 base from J, with 8 bases in between. CDR3 DNA sequence: TGTGCCAGCTCACTGCAGGGGTCTGGAAACACCATATATTTT. This translates into CASSLQGSGNTIYF.

The V and J genes are TRBV5-6 and TRBJ2-5; 9 bases are shared with TRBD2. The germline gives CDR1 SGHDT, CDR2 YYEEEE. The CDR3 contains 14 residues. V was clipped by 4 bases and J by 1 base; unmatched bases: 2. This CDR3 reads CASSPGLAQETQYF. The CDR3 coding sequence is TGTGCCAGCAGCCCGGGACTAGCCCAAGAGACCCAGTACTTC.

This rearrangement joins TRBV12-3 or TRBV12-4 to TRBJ2-7; 7 bases match TRBD2. The CDR3 covers 13 residues. The V gene end was trimmed by 7 bases and the J gene end by 7 bases; junction bases not matched to a gene: 10. DNA for the CDR3: TGTGCCAGCATGCCAGGCGGGGGTAGGGAGCAGTACTTC. Translation: CASMPGGGREQYF.

This chain uses TRBV19 with TRBJ1-5; 8 nucleotides match TRBD1. The CDR3 loop spans 14 amino acids. Germline CDR1 is LNHDA and CDR2 is SQIVND (reference sequence). J gave up 6 bases and V 4 bases, and 5 bases lay outside the gene matches. In nucleotides, the CDR3 is TGTGCCAGTAGTAGACAGGGGAACGGTCAGCCCCAGCATTTT. Translated: CASSRQGNGQPQHF.

The chain combines TRBV25-1 with TRBJ2-1, with D perhaps TRBD2 (6 bases). Per germline, CDR1 MGHDK and CDR2 SYGVNS. V was shortened by 2 bases and J by 2 bases, with 13 bases between the two germline ends. This CDR3 is built from 16 residues. Here the CDR3 DNA reads TGTGCCAGCAGTGAAGCGGCCAGCGGGCCCTACAATGAGCAGTTCTTC. Protein sequence: CASSEAASGPYNEQFF.

This CDR3 is CSAPGHYGYTF. DNA of the CDR3: TGCAGTGCCCCCGGACACTATGGCTACACCTTC. The rearrangement joins TRBV20-1 to TRBJ1-2; D ambiguous. Germline loops: CDR1 DFQATT, CDR2 SNEGSKA (reference sequence). The germline V and J ends were trimmed by 6 bases and 3 bases, with 8 bases remaining between them. The CDR3 spans 11 residues.

This rearrangement joins TRBV28 to TRBJ2-1, with D possibly TRBD1 on 5 matching bases. The CDR3 runs to 15 residues. From germline, CDR1 is MDHEN and CDR2 SYDVKM. V was shortened by 2 bases and J by 4 bases, with 12 bases between the two germline ends. The DNA for the CDR3 is TGTGCCAGCAGTTTACGGGCAGGGCGGTACAATGAGCAGTTCTTC. Encoded protein: CASSLRAGRYNEQFF.

This chain links TRBV3-1 (or the pseudogene TRBV3-2) with TRBJ1-6; D is unresolved. Trimming took off 4 bases at V and 13 bases at J, with 17 bases between the two ends. Germline lookup yields CDR1 LGHDT and CDR2 YNNKEL (reference sequence). This CDR3 region has 14 residues. The CDR3 nucleotides are TGTGCCAGCAGCCCGGCAGGAATAATTCAGCCCCTCCACTTT. This translates into CASSPAGIIQPLHF.

This clone was seen once. At the DNA level, this CDR3 is encoded by other sequences in the same sample as well. This chain joins TRBV5-1 and TRBJ2-7; no reliable D call. V lost 0 bases to trimming and J lost 2 bases, with 6 bases between them. This CDR3 has 13 residues. The germline gives CDR1 SGHRS, CDR2 YFSETQ. The CDR3 sequence: CASSLDRAYEQYF. For the CDR3, the DNA is TGCGCCAGCAGCTTGGACCGAGCCTACGAGCAGTACTTC.

This clone was counted once. The gene calls are TRBV19 and TRBJ1-4, with D maybe TRBD1 (6 bases). Trimming took 2 bases from V and 8 from J, leaving 9 bases between them. The V gene's germline CDR1 is LNHDA and CDR2 SQIVND (reference sequence). The CDR3 totals 13 residues. The CDR3 DNA reads as TGTGCCAGTAGTATAAGGGGGGGAGAAAAACTGTTTTTT. Translated, it gives CASSIRGGEKLFF.

This chain links TRBV27 with TRBJ2-7; D is ambiguous. Deletions cut 2 bases from V and 3 bases from J, with 8 bases between. The CDR3 contains 13 residues. Germline V gives CDR1 MNHEY, CDR2 SMNVEV (reference sequence). The CDR3 reads CASSLNRHYEQYF. As DNA, the CDR3 is TGTGCCAGCAGTTTAAACAGACACTACGAGCAGTACTTC.

V gene TRBV10-1 combines with J gene TRBJ2-3; 11 nucleotides agree with TRBD2. This CDR3 region has 15 residues. After removal of 8 bases from V and 1 base from J, the junction contained 5 bases not matched to a gene. The germline CDR1 and CDR2 sequences are WNHNN and SYGVQD (reference sequence). The CDR3 nucleotides are TGCGCCAGCCTCCCACTAGCGGGGGGCACAGATACGCAGTATTTT. It codes for CASLPLAGGTDTQYF.

This chain links TRBV11-2 with TRBJ1-6, with TRBD1 identical over 9 bases. The CDR3 covers 17 residues. Germline V CDR1 and CDR2: SGHAT, FQNNGV. The trim removed 1 base at V and 7 bases at J, leaving 8 bases unmatched. The CDR3 coding sequence is TGTGCCAGCAGCTTAGTGGGGGGACAGGGTGGCAATTCACCCCTCCACTTT. Protein sequence: CASSLVGGQGGNSPLHF. Combining the CDR3 with reference TRBV11-2 and TRBJ1-6 gives the whole variable domain EAGVAQSPRYKIIEKRQSVAFWCNPISGHATLYWYQQILGQGPKLLIQFQNNGVVDDSQLPKDRFSAERLKGVDSTLKIQPAKLEDSAVYLCASSLVGGQGGNSPLHFGNGTRLTVT.

In regard to this clone: In the same sample, other DNA sequences code for this CDR3. The chain employs TRBV7-3 and TRBJ2-2; D gene unclear. Germline CDR1 and CDR2: SGHTA and FQGTGA. V gave up 0 bases and J gave up 6 bases, with 5 bases separating them. The CDR3 is made up of 13 amino acids. Written as DNA, the CDR3 is TGTGCCAGCAGCTTAACAGGGTCCGGGGAGCTGTTTTTT. It yields the protein CASSLTGSGELFF. Full variable domain (outside the CDR3, taken from reference TRBV7-3 and TRBJ2-2): GAGVSQTPSNKVTEKGKYVELRCDPISGHTALYWYRQSLGQGPEFLIYFQGTGAADDSGLPNDRFFAVRPEGSVSTLKIQRTERGDSAVYLCASSLTGSGELFFGEGSRLTVL.

This clone was found once. The chain has TRBV27 and TRBJ2-3; 15 nucleotides match TRBD2. The CDR3 covers 17 residues. The V gene's germline CDR1 is MNHEY and CDR2 SMNVEV (reference sequence). V was pared by 6 bases and J by 5 bases, with 9 bases of the junction left unmatched. The CDR3 sequence is CASSLWTSGGARDTQYF. CDR3 bases: TGTGCCAGCAGCCTCTGGACTAGCGGGGGGGCACGAGATACGCAGTATTTT.

The CDR3 region has the DNA TGTGCCAGCAGCTTAGGGACGGTCGGGAGTGGCTACACCTTC. It yields the protein CASSLGTVGSGYTF. This sequence joins TRBV7-8 and TRBJ1-2; the D is unclear. Germline V gives CDR1 SGHVS, CDR2 FQNEAQ. This CDR3 is built from 14 residues. V lost 1 base and J lost 7, with 13 bases in between.

V is TRBV18 and J is TRBJ2-3, with a weak D call TRBD2 (6 bases). Germline assignment: CDR1 KGHSH and CDR2 LQKENI. With 3 bases removed from V and 1 base from J, the gap between germline ends came to 23 bases. The CDR3 consists of 19 residues. This CDR3 is CASSPYFIGGTRGTDTQYF. The CDR3, as DNA: TGTGCCAGCTCACCCTACTTCATCGGGGGTACCCGGGGCACAGATACGCAGTATTTT.

The chain links TRBV4-2 to TRBJ1-1; D not resolved. The germline CDR1 and CDR2 sequences are LGHNA and YNFKEQ. V dropped 1 base and J dropped 0 bases, with 9 bases sitting between them. The CDR3 is 15 residues long. In DNA form, the CDR3 reads TGTGCCAGCAGCCAAGGACCGACCTTGAACACTGAAGCTTTCTTT. It encodes CASSQGPTLNTEAFF.

This chain links TRBV6-5 with TRBJ1-3, with a possible D match to TRBD1 (5 bases). Deletions cut 8 bases from V and 4 bases from J, with 15 bases between. Germline V lookup: CDR1 MNHEY, CDR2 SVGAGI. The CDR3 is 14 amino acids. CDR3 bases: TGTGCCAGCCTTTCCCCGACAGCCGGAAACACCATATATTTT. Translated: CASLSPTAGNTIYF.

The chain links TRBV28 to TRBJ1-1, with 10 bases lining up with TRBD1. The CDR3 spans 17 residues. Per germline, CDR1 MDHEN and CDR2 SYDVKM. V lost 4 bases to trimming and J lost 1 base; unmatched junction nucleotides: 9. The CDR3 DNA follows: TGTGCCAGCAGTTCCCGACAGGGGGCCTGGTCGAACACTGAAGCTTTCTTT. Protein sequence: CASSSRQGAWSNTEAFF.

CDR3 residues: CASSLRGLDADTQYF. Written as DNA, the CDR3 is TGCGCCAGCAGCTTGCGAGGACTAGACGCGGATACGCAGTATTTT. The chain uses TRBV5-1 and TRBJ2-3; 7 bases fit TRBD2. This CDR3 comprises 15 residues. Trimming at V came to 1 base and at J to 6 bases, leaving 8 bases not matched to a gene. Germline V gene data show CDR1 as SGHRS and CDR2 as YFSETQ.

The chain joins TRBV28 to TRBJ2-7; TRBD1 might be the D (6 bases). The CDR3 extends over 15 amino acids. Trimming shortened V by 4 bases and J by 2 bases, and 15 bases separated the two germline ends. Germline V lookup: CDR1 MDHEN, CDR2 SYDVKM. The CDR3 nucleotides are TGTGCCAGCAGTTCGCCGGGACAAATACCCTACGAGCAGTACTTC. Translating it yields CASSSPGQIPYEQYF.

The chain couples TRBV5-6 to TRBJ2-7; TRBD2 agrees at 7 bases. The CDR3 contains 14 residues. Germline values: CDR1 SGHDT, CDR2 YYEEEE. Trimming took 4 bases from V and 2 from J; bases not matched to a gene: 6. CDR3 nucleotide sequence: TGTGCCAGCAGCCCGGACCGGGGGGCCTACGAGCAGTACTTC. Its protein is CASSPDRGAYEQYF.

This chain connects TRBV28 to TRBJ1-1; D uncertain. The germline V gene encodes CDR1 MDHEN and CDR2 SYDVKM. This CDR3 has 14 amino acids. With 4 bases removed from V and 0 bases from J, the gap between germline ends came to 9 bases. The DNA for the CDR3 is TGTGCCAGCAGTTCGAGGGAGATGAACACTGAAGCTTTCTTT. Translating it yields CASSSREMNTEAFF.

The chain couples TRBV7-2 to TRBJ1-4, with D possibly matching TRBD1 (6 bases). Trimming took off 0 bases at V and 5 bases at J, with 7 bases between the two ends. CDR1 SGHTA and CDR2 FQGNSA come from the germline V gene. The CDR3 has 14 residues. CDR3 bases: TGTGCCAGCAGCTTAGCACAGGGCAATGAAAAACTGTTTTTT. Amino acid sequence: CASSLAQGNEKLFF.